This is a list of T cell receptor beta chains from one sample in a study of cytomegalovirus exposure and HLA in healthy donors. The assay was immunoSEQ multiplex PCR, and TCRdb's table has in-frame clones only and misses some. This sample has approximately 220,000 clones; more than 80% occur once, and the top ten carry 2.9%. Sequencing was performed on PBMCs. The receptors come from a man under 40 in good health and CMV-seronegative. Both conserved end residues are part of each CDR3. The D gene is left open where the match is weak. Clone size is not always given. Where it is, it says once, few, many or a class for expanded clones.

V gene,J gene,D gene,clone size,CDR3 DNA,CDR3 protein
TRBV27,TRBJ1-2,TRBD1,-,TGTGCCAGCAGTTTCATACAGGGGGCCTATGGCTACACCTTC,CASSFIQGAYGYTF
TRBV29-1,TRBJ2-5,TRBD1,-,TGCAGCGTTGGACAGGGGCGTGAGACCCAGTACTTC,CSVGQGRETQYF
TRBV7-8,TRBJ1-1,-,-,TGTGCCAGCAGCTTAGGAGACCACAGGGAAGAAGCTTTCTTT,CASSLGDHREEAFF
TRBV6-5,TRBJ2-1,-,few,TGTGCCAGCAGTTACGGGGGGACTGAGCAGTTCTTC,CASSYGGTEQFF
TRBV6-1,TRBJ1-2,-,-,TGTGCCAGCAGTTTAGAGAGGGGGGGTAACTATGGCTACACCTTC,CASSLERGGNYGYTF
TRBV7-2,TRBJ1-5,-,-,TGTGCCAGCAGCTTAGGATCGGACTCGACCACCCAGCCCCAGCATTTT,CASSLGSDSTTQPQHF
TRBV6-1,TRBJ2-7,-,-,TGTGCCAGCAGTGACTGGGGCGATTCTTACGAGCAGTACTTC,CASSDWGDSYEQYF
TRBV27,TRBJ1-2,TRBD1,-,TGTGCCAGCAGTAACATACAGGGGCCCAAACATGGCTACACCTTC,CASSNIQGPKHGYTF
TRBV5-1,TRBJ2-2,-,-,TGCGCCAGCAGCCCCGAGGGCACCGGGGAGCTGTTTTTT,CASSPEGTGELFF
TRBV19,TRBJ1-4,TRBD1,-,TGTGCCAGTAGTCCCGGACAGGGAGTAGTAAATGAAAAACTGTTTTTT,CASSPGQGVVNEKLFF
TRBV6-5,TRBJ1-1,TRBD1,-,TGTGCCAGCAGTTACCTACAGGGGAGCACTGAAGCTTTCTTT,CASSYLQGSTEAFF
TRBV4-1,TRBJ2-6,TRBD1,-,TGCGCCAGCAGCCAGCGACAGGGTCCCTCTGGGGCCAACGTCCTGACTTTC,CASSQRQGPSGANVLTF
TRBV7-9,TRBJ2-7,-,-,TGTGCCAGCAGCTTCGCGGCAGGGAAGGTGAACGAGCAGTACTTC,CASSFAAGKVNEQYF
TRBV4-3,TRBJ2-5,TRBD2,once,TGCGCCAGCAGCCAAGAGGGACTAGCTGGGAAGACCCAGTACTTC,CASSQEGLAGKTQYF
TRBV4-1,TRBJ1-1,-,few,TGCGCCAGCAGCCAAGCTACAGGGTTAAGGGCACGGAACACTGAAGCTTTCTTT,CASSQATGLRARNTEAFF
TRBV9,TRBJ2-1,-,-,TGTGCCAGCAGCTCCGGACTGAGTGAGCAGTTCTTC,CASSSGLSEQFF
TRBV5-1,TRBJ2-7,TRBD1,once,TGCGCCAGCAGCCCACAGGGGGCGTCAAAATACGAGCAGTACTTC,CASSPQGASKYEQYF
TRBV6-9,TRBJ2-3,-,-,TGTGCCAGCAGTTATTCGAAAAAGACTAGGAAGAGGTCCGATACGCAGTATTTT,CASSYSKKTRKRSDTQYF
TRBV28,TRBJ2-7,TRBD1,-,TGTGCCAGCAGTATCCAGGGGGCGACCTACGAGCAGTACTTC,CASSIQGATYEQYF
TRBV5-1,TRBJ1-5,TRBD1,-,TGCGCCAGCAGCGCAACAGGGGTGGGTCAGCCCCAGCATTTT,CASSATGVGQPQHF
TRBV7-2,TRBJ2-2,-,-,TGTGCCAGCGGGGAGGCGGCGAACACCGGGGAGCTGTTTTTT,CASGEAANTGELFF
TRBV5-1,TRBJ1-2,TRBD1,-,TGCGCCAGCAACACCGGGACAGGGGATGGCTACACCTTC,CASNTGTGDGYTF
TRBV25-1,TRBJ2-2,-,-,TGTGCCAGCAGTGACTTGCCAGGGAACACCGGGGAGCTGTTTTTT,CASSDLPGNTGELFF
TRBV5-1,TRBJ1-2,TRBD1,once,TGCGCCAGCAGCCTAACAGGGGGCGACGGCTACACCTTC,CASSLTGGDGYTF
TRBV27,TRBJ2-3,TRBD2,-,TGTGCCAGCAGTTTACTGCGGGGGGCCACAGATACGCAGTATTTT,CASSLLRGATDTQYF
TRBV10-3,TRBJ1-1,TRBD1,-,TGTGCCATCAGTGTGAGAGGCCAGGGGGACGCTGAAGCTTTCTTT,CAISVRGQGDAEAFF
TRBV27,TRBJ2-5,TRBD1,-,TGTGCCAGCAGTTTACGGACAGGGGGCGAGACCCAGTACTTC,CASSLRTGGETQYF
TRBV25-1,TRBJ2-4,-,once,TGTGCCAGCAGTGAAGGCCCGGGAAACATTCAGTACTTC,CASSEGPGNIQYF
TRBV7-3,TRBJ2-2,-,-,TGTGCCAGCAGCCCGACAGCCACGGTTGGCGGGGAGCTGTTTTTT,CASSPTATVGGELFF
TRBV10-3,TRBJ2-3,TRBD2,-,TGTGCCACCCAAGATTCTAGCGGGGGCTCAAGCACAGATACGCAGTATTTT,CATQDSSGGSSTDTQYF
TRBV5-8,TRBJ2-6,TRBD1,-,TGTGCCAGCAGCGAGGGGGCGGGTGGGGCCAGCGTCCTGACTTTC,CASSEGAGGASVLTF
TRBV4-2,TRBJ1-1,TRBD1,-,TGTGCCAGCAGCCAGGGACAGGTGAACACTGAAGCTTTCTTT,CASSQGQVNTEAFF
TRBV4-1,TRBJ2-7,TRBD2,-,TGCGCCAGCAGCCAATTCAGCGGGGAGCCCTCCTACGAGCAGTACTTC,CASSQFSGEPSYEQYF
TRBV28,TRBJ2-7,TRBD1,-,TGTGCCAGCAGTCCCGGACAGGGCTCTTACGAGCAGTACTTC,CASSPGQGSYEQYF
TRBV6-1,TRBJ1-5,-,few,TGTGCCAGCAGTGAACAGGGTGATATTCAGCCCCAGCATTTT,CASSEQGDIQPQHF
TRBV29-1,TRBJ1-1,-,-,TGCAGCGTTGAACTGCAGGGCGGTGGCACTGAAGCTTTCTTT,CSVELQGGGTEAFF
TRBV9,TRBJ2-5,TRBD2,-,TGTGCCAGCAGCTCCAAGGTAGCGGGGGGCCAAGAGACCCAGTACTTC,CASSSKVAGGQETQYF
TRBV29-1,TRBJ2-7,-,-,TGCAGCGCCAAGGGAGACGGTGCCGACGAGCAGTACTTC,CSAKGDGADEQYF
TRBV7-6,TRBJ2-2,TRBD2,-,TGTGCCAGCAGCCATCTACTAGCGGGGGTCACCGGGGAGCTGTTTTTT,CASSHLLAGVTGELFF
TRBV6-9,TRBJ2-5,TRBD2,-,TGTGCCAGCAGCGGACTAGCGGGGGGGCAGGGGACCCAGTACTTC,CASSGLAGGQGTQYF
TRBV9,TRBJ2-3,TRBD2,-,TGTGCCAGCAGCGTACCCGGGGGGACAGATACGCAGTATTTT,CASSVPGGTDTQYF
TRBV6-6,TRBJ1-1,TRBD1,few,TGTGCCAGCAGTTACCGGACAGGTGGTAACACTGAAGCTTTCTTT,CASSYRTGGNTEAFF
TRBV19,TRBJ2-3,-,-,TGTGCCAGTAGTACGACCCAGGGGGATACGCAGTATTTT,CASSTTQGDTQYF
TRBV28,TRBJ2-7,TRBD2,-,TGTGCCAGCAAGGCGGGGGGCCCCTACGAGCAGTACTTC,CASKAGGPYEQYF
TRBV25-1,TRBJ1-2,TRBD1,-,TGTGCCAGCAGTGAACCTCTGGGACAGGGGAACTATGGCTACACCTTC,CASSEPLGQGNYGYTF
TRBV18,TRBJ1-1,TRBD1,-,TGTGCCAGCTCACCAGGGATCGCGAACAGGGGGGACACTGAAGCTTTCTTT,CASSPGIANRGDTEAFF
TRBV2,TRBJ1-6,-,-,TGTGCCAGCGGGGAGACGTACCTTGGGTCACCCCTCCACTTT,CASGETYLGSPLHF
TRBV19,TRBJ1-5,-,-,TGTGCCAGTAGTATAGAATATAGCAATCAGCCCCAGCATTTT,CASSIEYSNQPQHF
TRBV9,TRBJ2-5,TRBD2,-,TGTGCCAGCAGCGCGGGGGGGACCCAATTAGAGACCCAGTACTTC,CASSAGGTQLETQYF
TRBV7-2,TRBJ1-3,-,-,TGTGCCAGCAGCCCCCCGGCGGCTGCCGGCTCTGGAAACACCATATATTTT,CASSPPAAAGSGNTIYF